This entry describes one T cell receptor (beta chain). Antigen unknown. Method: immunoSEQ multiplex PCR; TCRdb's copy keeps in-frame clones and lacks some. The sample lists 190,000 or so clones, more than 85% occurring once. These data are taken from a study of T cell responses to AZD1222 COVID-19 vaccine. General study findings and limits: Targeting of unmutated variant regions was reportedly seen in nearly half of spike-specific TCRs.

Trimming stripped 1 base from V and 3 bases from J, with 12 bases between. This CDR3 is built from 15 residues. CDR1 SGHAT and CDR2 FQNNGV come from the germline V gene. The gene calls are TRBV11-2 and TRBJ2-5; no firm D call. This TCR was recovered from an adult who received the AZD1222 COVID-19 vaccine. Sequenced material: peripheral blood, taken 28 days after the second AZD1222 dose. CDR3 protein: CASSLGQIPEETQYF. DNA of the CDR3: TGTGCCAGCAGCTTAGGGCAGATACCAGAAGAGACCCAGTACTTC. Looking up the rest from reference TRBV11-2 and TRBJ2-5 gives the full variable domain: EAGVAQSPRYKIIEKRQSVAFWCNPISGHATLYWYQQILGQGPKLLIQFQNNGVVDDSQLPKDRFSAERLKGVDSTLKIQPAKLEDSAVYLCASSLGQIPEETQYFGPGTRLLVL.